This entry features one TCR beta chain sequence. What it recognizes is unknown. Random hexamers were used to reverse transcribe about 0.5 to 1 ug of RNA. With immunoSEQ multiplex PCR, TCR beta CDR3 was amplified across 54 Vbeta and 13 Jbeta. TCRdb re-derived calls from the immunoSEQ multiplex PCR reads in MiXCR, one entry per CDR3 protein. Of 84,000 or so distinct CDR3 sequences in the sample, about 95% were seen once. The recently defined diagnostic criteria for definite or probable disease were met by the Susac syndrome patients. The CDR3 totals 14 residues. V gave up 4 bases and J gave up 8 bases, with 14 bases separating them. Looked up from germline, CDR1 is MNHNY and CDR2 is SVGAGI (reference sequence). The sample originates from a study of CD8 T cells in Susac syndrome. The overall study: Blood was drawn from patients with Susac syndrome. At that point, they were therapy-naive, on corticosteroids, or on intravenous immunoglobulin alone. Study-level findings and limits: In Susac syndrome, CD8+ expansion was highest in TEMRA and active disease.

Sequencing used CD8+ T cells from PBMCs. The genes are TRBV6-6 and TRBJ1-4; D is unresolved. This sequence originates from a human donor with Susac syndrome. CDR3 DNA sequence: TGTGCCAGCAGTTGGACTCGGGTTAACGAAAAACTGTTTTTT. This translates into CASSWTRVNEKLFF.